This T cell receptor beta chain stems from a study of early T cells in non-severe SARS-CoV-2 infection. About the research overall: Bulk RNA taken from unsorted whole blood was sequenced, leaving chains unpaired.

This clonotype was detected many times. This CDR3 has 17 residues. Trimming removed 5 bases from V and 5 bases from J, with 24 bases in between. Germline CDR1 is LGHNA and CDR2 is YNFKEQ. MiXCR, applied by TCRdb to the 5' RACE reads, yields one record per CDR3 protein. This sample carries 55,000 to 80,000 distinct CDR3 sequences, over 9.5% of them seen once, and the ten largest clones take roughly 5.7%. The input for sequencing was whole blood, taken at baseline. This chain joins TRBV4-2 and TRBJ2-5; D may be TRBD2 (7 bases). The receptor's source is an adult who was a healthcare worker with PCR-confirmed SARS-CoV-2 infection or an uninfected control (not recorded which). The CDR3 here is CASSLWREGGREETQYF. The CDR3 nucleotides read TGTGCCAGCAGCTTATGGAGGGAGGGGGGTCGAGAGGAGACCCAGTACTTC.